A single sample gave rise to the 21 T cell receptor beta chains below, sequenced in a study of CD8 T cells in ankylosing spondylitis. TCRdb re-called the 5' RACE reads with MiXCR, one entry per CDR3 protein. The data contain about 36,000 distinct CDR3 sequences, 4.5% to 6% of them singletons. The sample was blood, either unsorted or a sorted T cell fraction (not recorded which). The source is a male donor with ankylosing spondylitis or in good health (not recorded which).

This clonotype has at least ten counts. This chain connects TRBV24-1 to TRBJ2-5; no firm D call. This CDR3 is 11 amino acids long. Trimming pared 4 bases from V and 3 bases from J, leaving 2 bases between. Germline loops: CDR1 KGHDR, CDR2 SFDVKD. CDR3 sequence reads: CATSEEETQYF. The CDR3 DNA reads as TGTGCCACCAGTGAGGAAGAGACCCAGTACTTC.

This clonotype was seen many times. V usage is TRBV7-3 and J usage is TRBJ2-7; possible D gene TRBD1, 5 bases. The CDR3 is 13 residues long. The V gene's germline CDR1 is SGHTA and CDR2 FQGTGA. V lost 5 bases and J lost 1, with 9 bases in between. CDR3 coding DNA: TGTGCCAGCAGCCCAGGGCCTTCCTACGAGCAGTACTTC. Its protein product is CASSPGPSYEQYF.

This clonotype has at least ten counts. The V and J genes are TRBV6-5 and TRBJ2-5; D may match TRBD1 or TRBD2 (6 bases each). Trimming removed 6 bases at V and 5 bases at J, with 19 bases between. Germline V gene sequence: CDR1 MNHEY, CDR2 SVGAGI. CDR3 length: 15 residues. The CDR3 protein is CASSRGGRQGETQYF. The CDR3, as DNA: TGTGCCAGCAGCCGAGGAGGGCGTCAGGGGGAGACCCAGTACTTC.

This clonotype was seen repeatedly, ten times or more. The rearrangement joins TRBV5-1 to TRBJ2-1, with D unclear. The germline V gene has CDR1 SGHRS and CDR2 YFSETQ. With 0 bases removed from V and 0 bases from J, the gap between germline ends came to 16 bases. The CDR3 has 18 residues. CDR3 sequence reads: CASSLARGLASSYNEQFF. The CDR3 bases are TGCGCCAGCAGCTTGGCCCGTGGGCTCGCCAGCTCCTACAATGAGCAGTTCTTC.

At least ten counts were recorded for this clonotype. This sequence joins TRBV6-5 and TRBJ2-7; TRBD1 aligns across 7 bases. Germline lookup yields CDR1 MNHEY and CDR2 SVGAGI. The CDR3 has 16 residues. Losses at the gene ends were 2 bases for V and 0 bases for J; bases not matched to a gene: 7. Here the CDR3 DNA reads TGTGCCAGCAGTTACGCGGTGGGACAGTACTCCTACGAGCAGTACTTC. Its translation is CASSYAVGQYSYEQYF.

This clonotype was seen at least ten times. The chain combines TRBV5-1 with TRBJ2-2, with 9 nucleotides matching TRBD1. Germline loops: CDR1 SGHRS, CDR2 YFSETQ. The CDR3 runs to 17 residues. J was trimmed by 7 bases and V by 4 bases; bases with no gene match: 14. CDR3 nucleotides: TGCGCCAGCAGCAAACAGGGGGCGCCGGGACGCGACGGGGAGCTGTTTTTT. Translating gives CASSKQGAPGRDGELFF.

This clonotype was counted ten times or more. This chain uses TRBV5-6 with TRBJ2-7, with TRBD2 matching 13 bases. Germline V gene sequence: CDR1 SGHDT, CDR2 YYEEEE. The CDR3 extends over 15 amino acids. The trim removed 4 bases at V and 2 bases at J, leaving 3 bases unmatched. The CDR3 loop reads CASSRLAGGTYEQYF. CDR3 in DNA: TGTGCCAGCAGCCGACTAGCGGGGGGAACCTACGAGCAGTACTTC.

The J gene is TRBJ1-2, the V gene TRBV19; D unresolved. The CDR3 sequence is 13 residues long. The V end lost 5 bases, the J end lost 4 bases, and 11 bases lay between the germline ends. Germline V gene sequence: CDR1 LNHDA, CDR2 SQIVND (reference sequence). The CDR3 DNA sequence: TGTGCCAGTAGTTATTACGAGGGCTATGGCTACACCTTC. Translated, it gives CASSYYEGYGYTF.

This clonotype is classed as medium-sized (0.01 to 0.1%). This rearrangement joins TRBV5-1 to TRBJ2-3, with D unclear. V dropped 0 bases and J dropped 0 bases, with 5 bases sitting between them. The CDR3 is made up of 14 amino acids. Germline loops: CDR1 SGHRS, CDR2 YFSETQ. CDR3 residues: CASSLALSTDTQYF. The CDR3, as DNA: TGCGCCAGCAGCTTGGCTCTGAGCACAGATACGCAGTATTTT.

At least ten counts were recorded for this clonotype. The rearrangement uses TRBV11-2 and TRBJ1-5; 7 bases match TRBD1. The CDR3 sequence is 14 residues long. V shed 8 bases and J 7 bases; nucleotides not matched to a gene: 11. Germline values: CDR1 SGHAT, CDR2 FQNNGV. CDR3 residues: CASAPAGGMQPQHF. In DNA, the CDR3 is TGTGCCAGCGCCCCGGCAGGGGGTATGCAGCCCCAGCATTTT.

This clonotype came up many times. The chain couples TRBV7-6 to TRBJ1-6; a possible D gene is TRBD1 (5 bases). Trimming removed 4 bases from V and 0 bases from J, with 10 bases in between. The CDR3 totals 16 residues. Germline assignment: CDR1 SGHVS and CDR2 FNYEAQ. Written as DNA, the CDR3 is TGTGCCAGCAGCTCCCGACAGAGCTCCTATAATTCACCCCTCCACTTT. Its translation: CASSSRQSSYNSPLHF.

Ten or more counts support this clonotype. The J gene is TRBJ2-7, the V gene TRBV28; no clear D gene. The CDR3 sequence is 10 residues long. Deletions cut 5 bases from V and 4 bases from J, with 3 bases between. Germline V gives CDR1 MDHEN, CDR2 SYDVKM. The CDR3, as DNA: TGTGCCAGCAGTGGTTACGAGCAGTACTTC. It yields the protein CASSGYEQYF.

Ten or more counts support this clonotype. The rearrangement uses TRBV6-1 and TRBJ2-3, with D tentatively TRBD2 (6 bases). Germline CDR1 MNHNS, CDR2 SASEGT. The CDR3 covers 16 residues. Trimming removed 7 bases at V and 5 bases at J, with 22 bases between. The CDR3 is CASKKGRGTGEDTQYF. The CDR3 DNA sequence: TGTGCCAGCAAAAAGGGTCGCGGGACCGGGGAAGATACGCAGTATTTT.

This clonotype has ten or more counts. The chain employs TRBV27 and TRBJ2-7, with TRBD1 as a possible D gene (6 bases). CDR3 size: 17 residues. CDR1 MNHEY and CDR2 SMNVEV come from the germline V gene (reference sequence). The V and J ends lost 6 bases and 4 bases respectively, with 25 bases between them. The CDR3 DNA reads as TGTGCCAGCAGCTTACAACAGGGAAGAGGCCTGTGGTACGAGCAGTACTTC. Protein sequence: CASSLQQGRGLWYEQYF.

This clonotype was seen at least ten times. V usage is TRBV20-1 and J usage is TRBJ2-2; D is uncertain. With 3 bases removed from V and 5 bases from J, the gap between germline ends came to 4 bases. This CDR3 spans 11 amino acids. CDR1 is DFQATT and CDR2 is SNEGSKA in the germline V gene (reference sequence). This chain's CDR3 is CSASMTGELFF. CDR3 DNA sequence: TGCAGTGCTAGCATGACCGGGGAGCTGTTTTTT.

This clonotype was seen at least ten times. The J gene is TRBJ2-2, the V gene TRBV7-2, with D possibly being TRBD1 or TRBD2 (6 bases each). Germline-derived CDR1 and CDR2 are SGHTA and FQGNSA. CDR3 size: 15 residues. Trimming removed 4 bases at V and 3 bases at J, with 12 bases between. The CDR3 nucleotides read TGTGCCAGCAGCTCGCAGGGGACTTACACCGGGGAGCTGTTTTTT. Amino acid sequence: CASSSQGTYTGELFF.

This clonotype has more than one count but fewer than ten. CDR3 protein: CASDGSGRKLFF. As DNA, the CDR3 is TGTGCCAGCGACGGGTCCGGGCGGAAACTGTTTTTT. This rearrangement joins TRBV28 to TRBJ1-4; D not resolved. This CDR3 spans 12 amino acids. Trimming pared 8 bases from V and 11 bases from J, leaving 15 bases between. Germline V gene lookup returns CDR1 MDHEN and CDR2 SYDVKM.

Notes on this clonotype: A much larger clone differs from this one at a single base, so this may be a read error. The chain employs TRBV4-1 and TRBJ2-3; possible D gene TRBD2, 6 bases. Per germline, CDR1 MGHRA and CDR2 YSYEKL. The CDR3 runs 14 residues. The CDR3 DNA follows: TGCGCCAGCAACCAAGATAGGAGGGCAGATACGCAGTATTTT. This gives the protein CASNQDRRADTQYF.

This clonotype has ten or more counts. The chain employs TRBV12-3 or TRBV12-4 and TRBJ2-1; TRBD2 is a possible D gene (6 bases). Trimming left V 1 base short and J 9 bases short, with 7 bases between. The CDR3 consists of 12 residues. The CDR3 protein is CASSLVGGEQFF. CDR3 nucleotides: TGTGCCAGCAGTTTAGTCGGGGGTGAGCAGTTCTTC.

This clonotype came up many times. This rearrangement joins TRBV29-1 to TRBJ2-4; no reliable D call. Trimming removed 2 bases at V and 0 bases at J, with 8 bases between. Germline assignment: CDR1 SQVTM and CDR2 ANQGSEA. The CDR3 totals 14 residues. In nucleotides, the CDR3 is TGCAGCGTTGAAATATCGGTAGCCAAAAACATTCAGTACTTC. Its translation is CSVEISVAKNIQYF. Combining the CDR3 with reference TRBV29-1 and TRBJ2-4 gives the whole variable domain SAVISQKPSRDICQRGTSLTIQCQVDSQVTMMFWYRQQPGQSLTLIATANQGSEATYESGFVIDKFPISRPNLTFSTLTVSNMSPEDSSIYLCSVEISVAKNIQYFGAGTRLSVL.

In this sample, this clonotype turned up many times. This chain connects TRBV20-1 to TRBJ2-1, with 7 bases lining up with TRBD2. J was trimmed by 0 bases and V by 0 bases; bases with no gene match: 20. Looked up from germline, CDR1 is DFQATT and CDR2 is SNEGSKA (reference sequence). The CDR3 loop spans 21 amino acids. The CDR3 bases are TGCAGTGCTAGAGATTCGGTTTGGGGCAGGGAAGCGGGAATCTCCTACAATGAGCAGTTCTTC. This encodes CSARDSVWGREAGISYNEQFF.